Shown below are 23 T cell receptor beta chains from a single sample sequenced in a study of patients and donors after allogeneic stem cell transplantation. TCRdb ran MiXCR on the RT-PCR reads and lists one entry per CDR3 protein. Among over 150,000 distinct CDR3 sequences listed, approximately 41% were seen once. The sample comprised blood, either unsorted or a sorted T cell fraction (not recorded which). Source of these receptors: a human donor who was either an allogeneic HSCT recipient or a stem cell or donor lymphocyte infusion donor (not recorded which). It is not recorded whose cells these are; they may come from a transplant donor.

A single count supports this clonotype. V and J are TRBV28 and TRBJ2-7; 11 bases are shared with TRBD2. Trimming took 6 bases from V and 5 from J; bases not matched to a gene: 9. Germline assignment: CDR1 MDHEN and CDR2 SYDVKM. CDR3 size: 15 residues. The CDR3 spells CASRTPSGRRDEQYF. CDR3 coding DNA: TGTGCCAGCAGGACTCCTAGCGGGAGGAGGGACGAGCAGTACTTC.

Only a few counts were recorded for this clonotype. The chain links TRBV25-1 to TRBJ1-2, with TRBD1 matching over 9 bases. CDR1 and CDR2 from the germline V gene are MGHDK and SYGVNS. The CDR3 contains 13 residues. With 3 bases clipped from V and 4 bases from J, the junction kept 0 bases outside the gene matches. CDR3 residues: CASSEGQGYGYTF. For the CDR3, the DNA is TGTGCCAGCAGTGAGGGACAGGGCTATGGCTACACCTTC.

The chain links TRBV6-6 to TRBJ2-5; TRBD1 agrees at 7 bases. With V trimmed by 6 bases and J by 0 bases, 13 bases remained unmatched. This CDR3 contains 17 residues. Germline V CDR1 and CDR2: MNHNY, SVGAGI (reference sequence). CDR3 nucleotide sequence: TGTGCCAGCAGCTACAAATTAACAGGGGCCGACCAAGAGACCCAGTACTTC. Residues: CASSYKLTGADQETQYF.

This rearrangement joins TRBV20-1 to TRBJ2-7, with 8 nucleotides matching TRBD2. This CDR3 has 15 residues. In germline, CDR1 is DFQATT, CDR2 SNEGSKA (reference sequence). The trim removed 6 bases at V and 3 bases at J, leaving 13 bases unmatched. The chain's CDR3 is CSALETAGVYYEQYF. CDR3 bases: TGCAGTGCCCTCGAGACAGCGGGAGTCTACTACGAGCAGTACTTC.

This clonotype has more than one count but fewer than ten. This chain connects TRBV9 to TRBJ1-1; possible D gene TRBD1, 6 bases. Germline V gene sequence: CDR1 SGDLS, CDR2 YYNGEE. The CDR3 is made up of 14 amino acids. Trimming removed 3 bases at V and 0 bases at J, with 9 bases between. The CDR3 is CASSAGQLNTEAFF. The CDR3 DNA is TGTGCCAGCAGCGCCGGACAGTTGAACACTGAAGCTTTCTTT.

The CDR3 loop reads CASSLDLGADTQYF. In DNA form, the CDR3 reads TGTGCCAGCAGCTTAGATCTGGGCGCAGATACGCAGTATTTT. The chain couples TRBV11-2 to TRBJ2-3; D gene uncertain. Trimming took 0 bases from V and 4 from J, leaving 8 bases between them. Looked up from germline, CDR1 is SGHAT and CDR2 is FQNNGV. This CDR3 has 14 amino acids.

The chain joins TRBV7-2 to TRBJ2-2; 11 bases are shared with TRBD2. This CDR3 contains 18 residues. Germline CDR1 is SGHTA and CDR2 is FQGNSA. V lost 5 bases and J lost 0; bases outside the gene matches: 8. The CDR3 DNA follows: TGTGCCAGCAGCCCGCGACTAGCGGGACCGTCGAACACCGGGGAGCTGTTTTTT. As protein: CASSPRLAGPSNTGELFF.

The chain joins TRBV29-1 to TRBJ2-6, with TRBD1 matching 8 bases. V lost 6 bases, J lost 2 bases, and 12 bases stayed unmatched. CDR1 is SQVTM, CDR2 ANQGSEA, per germline. The CDR3 consists of 17 residues. CDR3 coding DNA: TGCAGCGTATTGGACAGGGTAACTCGGGCTGGGGCCAACGTCCTGACTTTC. Its protein is CSVLDRVTRAGANVLTF.

The table lists this clonotype with a few counts. V is TRBV5-1 and J is TRBJ1-2; D is unresolved. The CDR3 loop spans 15 amino acids. Germline CDR1 and CDR2: SGHRS and YFSETQ. Trimming removed 2 bases from V and 2 bases from J, with 13 bases in between. This chain's CDR3 is CASSLKPPDNYGYTF. Here the CDR3 DNA reads TGCGCCAGCAGCTTAAAACCGCCGGACAACTATGGCTACACCTTC.

This clonotype turned up a few times. The rearrangement links TRBV11-2 to TRBJ1-2, with D possibly being TRBD1 (6 bases). Germline V gene sequence: CDR1 SGHAT, CDR2 FQNNGV. The V gene lost 2 bases and the J gene lost 2 bases, with 15 bases spanning the gap. The CDR3 consists of 16 residues. The CDR3 nucleotides read TGTGCCAGCAGCTTATATAGGGGGAAAGGAAACTATGGCTACACCTTC. Its translation: CASSLYRGKGNYGYTF.

V and J are TRBV9 and TRBJ1-2; TRBD1 agrees at 12 bases. The CDR3 extends over 15 amino acids. Germline CDR1 is SGDLS and CDR2 is YYNGEE. The V gene end was trimmed by 4 bases and the J gene end by 7 bases; junction bases not matched to a gene: 8. CDR3 nucleotides: TGTGCCAGCAGCCAGTCGGGACAGGGGGCATCTGGCTACACCTTC. Encoded protein: CASSQSGQGASGYTF.

The CDR3 sequence is CASSRLRGRATNEKLFF. As DNA, the CDR3 is TGTGCCAGCAGTCGCTTGAGAGGGCGTGCAACTAATGAAAAACTGTTTTTT. This sequence joins TRBV7-2 and TRBJ1-4; no clear D gene. Germline V gene sequence: CDR1 SGHTA, CDR2 FQGNSA. The V and J ends lost 6 bases and 0 bases respectively, with 17 bases between them. The CDR3 contains 17 residues.

The CDR3 is CATRGQGRGNQPQHF. The DNA of the CDR3 is TGTGCCACCAGAGGACAGGGAAGGGGCAATCAGCCCCAGCATTTT. The V and J genes are TRBV15 and TRBJ1-5, with 8 bases that match TRBD1. The CDR3 length is 15 residues. Germline trimming cut 6 bases from V and 2 bases from J; bases unmatched to any gene: 6. Germline CDR1 reads LNHNV; CDR2 reads YYDKDF (reference sequence).

There are a few counts of this clonotype. This rearrangement joins TRBV5-5 to TRBJ2-5; the match to TRBD2 covers 10 bases. From germline, CDR1 is SGHKS and CDR2 YYEKEE (reference sequence). Losses at the gene ends were 4 bases for V and 2 bases for J; bases not matched to a gene: 11. The CDR3 is made up of 17 amino acids. The CDR3 sequence is CASSRGASGRFQETQYF. The CDR3 coding sequence is TGTGCCAGCAGCCGCGGGGCTAGCGGGAGATTTCAAGAGACCCAGTACTTC.

This clonotype was observed a few times. The chain joins TRBV11-2 to TRBJ1-6; 7 nucleotides line up with TRBD1. The length of the CDR3 is 12 residues. Germline CDR1 reads SGHAT; CDR2 reads FQNNGV. The ends lost 5 bases at V and 11 bases at J; junction bases unmatched: 3. CDR3 coding DNA: TGTGCCAGCAGCCCAGGGGGGGCACCCCTCCACTTT. Its translation: CASSPGGAPLHF.

This chain connects TRBV12-3 or TRBV12-4 to TRBJ1-3, with a tentative D call TRBD1 (6 bases). Trimming removed 9 bases at V and 4 bases at J, with 19 bases between. The CDR3 length is 15 residues. The CDR3 reads CASATGRMGGNTIYF. The CDR3 region has the DNA TGTGCCAGTGCTACAGGGAGAATGGGAGGAAACACCATATATTTT.

The genes are TRBV5-1 and TRBJ2-2, with TRBD2 identical over 11 bases. The trim removed 4 bases at V and 4 bases at J, leaving 3 bases unmatched. The CDR3 totals 15 residues. Germline values: CDR1 SGHRS, CDR2 YFSETQ. CDR3 sequence (DNA): TGCGCCAGCAGCACCACTAGCGGGAGCACCGGGGAGCTGTTTTTT. Translated, it gives CASSTTSGSTGELFF. The full variable domain, in which reference TRBV5-1 and TRBJ2-2 provide the parts outside the CDR3, is KAGVTQTPRYLIKTRGQQVTLSCSPISGHRSVSWYQQTPGQGLQFLFEYFSETQRNKGNFPGRFSGRQFSNSRSEMNVSTLELGDSALYLCASSTTSGSTGELFFGEGSRLTVL.

The CDR3 DNA follows: TGTGCCAGCAGTCGATCACTTGGAGTTGGCGCGCCCCAGCATTTT. Its protein product is CASSRSLGVGAPQHF. V is TRBV12-3 or TRBV12-4 and J is TRBJ1-5; D gene ambiguous. Trimming took 5 bases from V and 9 from J, leaving 20 bases between them. This CDR3 has 15 residues.

A few counts support this clonotype. The gene calls are TRBV7-9 and TRBJ1-1, with D possibly being TRBD1 (6 bases). This CDR3 has 13 residues. V lost 4 bases and J lost 7, with 13 bases in between. CDR1 is SEHNR, CDR2 FQNEAQ, per germline (reference sequence). CDR3 nucleotide sequence: TGTGCCAGCAGCTCTACAGGGAAGATTGAAGCTTTCTTT. It encodes CASSSTGKIEAFF. The full variable domain, its missing parts supplied by reference TRBV7-9 and TRBJ1-1, is DTGVSQNPRHKITKRGQNVTFRCDPISEHNRLYWYRQTLGQGPEFLTYFQNEAQLEKSRLLSDRFSAERPKGSFSTLEIQRTEQGDSAMYLCASSSTGKIEAFFGQGTRLTVV.

The chain uses TRBV9 and TRBJ1-1; D not resolved. V was pared by 3 bases and J by 1 base, with 7 bases between. CDR3 length: 13 residues. CDR1 and CDR2 (germline): SGDLS, YYNGEE. CDR3 sequence reads: CASSAPGNTEAFF. As DNA, the CDR3 is TGTGCCAGCAGCGCCCCCGGGAACACTGAAGCTTTCTTT.

This clonotype was seen only a few times. The chain recombines TRBV20-1 with TRBJ2-7; no clear D gene. Trimming took 3 bases from V and 2 from J, leaving 11 bases between them. This CDR3 spans 13 amino acids. CDR1 and CDR2 (germline): DFQATT, SNEGSKA (reference sequence). CDR3 loop: CSASPPSAYEQYF. As DNA, the CDR3 is TGCAGTGCTAGTCCCCCCAGTGCCTACGAGCAGTACTTC.

The table lists this clonotype with a few counts. V gene TRBV7-9 combines with J gene TRBJ2-7; 12 bases line up with TRBD2. The V gene's germline CDR1 is SEHNR and CDR2 FQNEAQ (reference sequence). The CDR3 spans 16 residues. The junction had 6 bases not matched to a gene; V was cut back by 1 base and J by 5 bases. The CDR3, as DNA: TGTGCCAGCAGCTTAGGACTAGCGGGAGATATCCACGAGCAGTACTTC. Translated: CASSLGLAGDIHEQYF.

The chain combines TRBV28 with TRBJ1-4; 9 nucleotides line up with TRBD1. CDR3 length equals 16 residues. CDR1 is MDHEN, CDR2 SYDVKM, per germline. The V segment lost 3 bases and the J segment 8 bases; nucleotides outside the gene matches: 10. The CDR3 nucleotides read TGTGCCAGCAGTTTCCGGACAGGGGCAGCCTCCGAAAAACTGTTTTTT. Translated: CASSFRTGAASEKLFF.